This TCR beta chain stems from a study of CD8 T cells in ankylosing spondylitis. Deletions cut 5 bases from V and 1 base from J, with 12 bases between. CDR3 length equals 15 residues. Regarding the study as a whole: Disease-linked clones were reportedly significantly enriched in matched ankylosing spondylitis synovial fluid.

The authors made TCR beta libraries by quantitative 5'-RACE with molecular barcodes. TCRdb fed the 5' RACE reads into MiXCR, producing one record per CDR3 protein. This repertoire shows around 210,000 distinct CDR3 sequences, 7% to 10% found once; its top ten account for around 5.1%. The sample holds many counts of this clonotype. As yet, its antigen is unknown. This TCR was recovered from a female donor with ankylosing spondylitis or in good health (not recorded which). The chain has TRBV12-3 or TRBV12-4 and TRBJ1-5; perhaps TRBD1 as D (5 bases). Sequencing input: blood, either unsorted or a sorted T cell fraction (not recorded which). For the CDR3, the DNA is TGTGCCAGCAGTCCCACAGGTGGAAGCAATCAGCCCCAGCATTTT. This sequence encodes CASSPTGGSNQPQHF.